This entry concerns a single T cell receptor beta chain. Its target is not known. These data originate in a study of shared clonotypes between healthy human individuals. Notes on the study in general: Only blood underwent sampling, and tissue repertoires likely differ.

Measured with immunoSEQ multiplex PCR; TCRdb has only the in-frame clones, and not every one. The sample yields over 1.4 million clones, approximately 97% seen once. The healthy adult donors were HIV-negative and reported no recent acute infections or vaccinations. CD4+ cell separation produced CD45RA+ naive and CD45RA-negative memory subsets. The CDR3 sequence is 20 residues long. Germline CDR1 and CDR2: SGHDN and FVKESK. The V gene end was trimmed by 5 bases and the J gene end by 1 base; junction bases not matched to a gene: 16. The rearrangement links TRBV14 to TRBJ2-1; TRBD2 agrees at 11 bases. This TCR came from a man aged 25-45 years in good health. Sequencing was carried out using naive CD4+ T cells sorted from blood. Specified subset: CD45RA+ positively selected. DNA of the CDR3: TGTGCCAGCAGCGTAACGGGGACTAGCGGTCTATTATCATCCTACAATGAGCAGTTCTTC. As protein: CASSVTGTSGLLSSYNEQFF. The full variable domain, rest sourced from reference TRBV14 and TRBJ2-1, is EAGVTQFPSHSVIEKGQTVTLRCDPISGHDNLYWYRRVMGKEIKFLLHFVKESKQDESGMPNNRFLAERTGGTYSTLKVQPAELEDSGVYFCASSVTGTSGLLSSYNEQFFGPGTRLTVL.